Described below is a single TCR beta chain sequence and its context. Antigen specificity is unknown. The source of the sample is a study of T cells in localized non-small cell lung cancer. Study findings and constraints: Appearance in adjacent lung was seen for a median 57 of the top 100 tumor clones. There was higher T cell clonality in uninvolved adjacent lung than in tumor, and it was highest there.

CDR1 is MDHEN, CDR2 SYDVKM, per germline. V shed 5 bases and J shed 0 bases, with 11 bases lying between them. This CDR3 is 15 amino acids long. Using immunoSEQ multiplex PCR, the repertoire was profiled, and TCRdb retains in-frame clones only, with some absent. The sample holds 45,000 to 60,000 clones, 60% to 85% seen once. This specimen consisted of PBMCs, obtained before any cancer treatment. The rearrangement links TRBV28 to TRBJ2-4; possibly TRBD2 for D (6 bases). The source of this sequence is a woman aged 35 to 70 with stage II lung adenocarcinoma. The chain's CDR3 is CASSPWGVAKNIQYF. The CDR3 DNA is TGTGCCAGCAGTCCCTGGGGGGTAGCCAAAAACATTCAGTACTTC.